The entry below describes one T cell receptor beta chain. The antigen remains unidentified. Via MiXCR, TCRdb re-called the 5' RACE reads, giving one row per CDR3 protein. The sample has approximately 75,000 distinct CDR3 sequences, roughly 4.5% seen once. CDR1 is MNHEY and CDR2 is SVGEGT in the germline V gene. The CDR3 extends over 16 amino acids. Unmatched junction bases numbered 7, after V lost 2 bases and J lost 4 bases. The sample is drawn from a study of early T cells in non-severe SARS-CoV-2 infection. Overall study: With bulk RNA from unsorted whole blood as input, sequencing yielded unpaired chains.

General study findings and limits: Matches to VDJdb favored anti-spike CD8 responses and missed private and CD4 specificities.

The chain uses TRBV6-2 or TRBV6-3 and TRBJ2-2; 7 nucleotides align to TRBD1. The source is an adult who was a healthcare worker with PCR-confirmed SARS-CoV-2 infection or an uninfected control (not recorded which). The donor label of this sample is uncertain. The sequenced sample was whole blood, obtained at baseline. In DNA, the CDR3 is TGTGCCAGCAGTTACGGCCAGGGGGTCCTCACCGGGGAGCTGTTTTTT. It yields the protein CASSYGQGVLTGELFF.